This T cell receptor beta chain came from a study of regulatory T cells in long-lasting Graves disease. CDR1 is DFQATT and CDR2 is SNEGSKA in the germline V gene (reference sequence). V lost 2 bases and J 8 bases, leaving 18 bases between the germline ends. The CDR3 runs to 14 residues. The sample's time point: persistent/refractory GD, antithyroid drugs over 5 years with positive TRAb. After RNA was extracted from PBMCs, the TCR library was made from it. CDR3-region Arm-PCR and iRepertoire HTBI primers produced the TCR beta libraries. TCRdb re-called the multiplex PCR reads with MiXCR, one entry per CDR3 protein. Of over 450,000 distinct CDR3 sequences in the sample, 20% to 25% were seen once.

This TCR was sampled from a female donor with Graves disease. Here the sequenced sample was peripheral blood mononuclear cells (PBMCs), taken when the disease was refractory, from a patient treated with antithyroid drugs. This chain joins TRBV20-1 and TRBJ1-2; D is perhaps TRBD1 (5 bases). In DNA form, the CDR3 reads TGCAGTGCTAGACCCAGGGTCAGCGTATTGGGCTACACCTTC. Protein product: CSARPRVSVLGYTF.